A selection of T cell receptor beta chains follows, all from one sample in a study of CD8+ T cells in alopecia areata. The protocol was immunoSEQ multiplex PCR, while the TCRdb copy is restricted to in-frame clones and leaves out a portion. The table includes approximately 150,000 clones, 55% detected once. Input material: CD4+ T cells sorted from blood. These receptors were obtained from a human donor in good health. CDR3s include the opening cysteine and the closing phenylalanine or tryptophan. Fields, in order: D gene, clone size, J gene, V gene, CDR3 DNA, CDR3 protein. The D gene is left open where the match is weak. Expanded clones get a size class; other rows say once, few or many, or leave the size out.

TRBD1	NA	TRBJ1-5	TRBV6-5	TGTGCCAGCAGTCCCGGGACAGTCAATCAGCCCCAGCATTTT	CASSPGTVNQPQHF
NA	NA	TRBJ2-5	TRBV29-1	TGCAGCGTTGAACCGGTTAGCGAGACCCAGTACTTC	CSVEPVSETQYF
TRBD2	NA	TRBJ2-5	TRBV7-2	TGTGCCAGCAGCCTTACGGCGGGAGTTAGGGAGACCCAGTACTTC	CASSLTAGVRETQYF
NA	NA	TRBJ1-3	TRBV30	TGTGCCTGGAGGGGTAGCCCTGGAAACACCATATATTTT	CAWRGSPGNTIYF
NA	few	TRBJ2-1	TRBV10-3	TGTGCCGCGCGGGGTACTTGGGCCGGCAATGAGCAGTTCTTC	CAARGTWAGNEQFF
NA	once	TRBJ2-7	TRBV6-6	TGTGCCAGCAGTTCCCCTGCGGCCTACGAGCAGTACTTC	CASSSPAAYEQYF
NA	NA	TRBJ2-5	TRBV5-6	TGTGCCAGCAGCTTGGCCCTAGGGGAGACCCAGTACTTC	CASSLALGETQYF
NA	few	TRBJ1-1	TRBV18	TGTGCCAGCCATGGGGGGCCGAACACTGAAGCTTTCTTT	CASHGGPNTEAFF
TRBD2	NA	TRBJ2-1	TRBV29-1	TGCAGCGTTGAACGACTAGCGGGAGGGAGGGGTGAGCAGTTCTTC	CSVERLAGGRGEQFF
NA	NA	TRBJ2-3	TRBV30	TGTGCCTGGAGTGTACAGGGTACGCAGTATTTT	CAWSVQGTQYF
NA	few	TRBJ1-1	TRBV7-9	TGTGCCAGCAGTAAGACAGTGAACACTGAAGCTTTCTTT	CASSKTVNTEAFF
TRBD1	few	TRBJ1-5	TRBV29-1	TGCAGCGTGGGGGACAGGGGGCTGGGTCAGCCCCAGCATTTT	CSVGDRGLGQPQHF
NA	NA	TRBJ1-2	TRBV5-1	TGCGCCAGCAGCTCGAGGGACTATGGCTACACCTTC	CASSSRDYGYTF
TRBD1	NA	TRBJ2-2	TRBV5-1	TGCGCCAGCAGCCCGGACAGGGGCGACACCGGGGAGCTGTTTTTT	CASSPDRGDTGELFF
TRBD1	NA	TRBJ2-7	TRBV4-1	TGCGCCAGCAGCCAACCGGACAGGGGTGGGGGGCAGTACTTC	CASSQPDRGGGQYF
NA	few	TRBJ2-1	TRBV29-1	TGCAGCGGGGGTGGCTACAATGAGCAGTTCTTC	CSGGGYNEQFF
NA	NA	TRBJ2-7	TRBV5-1	TGCGCCAGCAGCTCGGACAGACTCTCCTACGAGCAGTACTTC	CASSSDRLSYEQYF
TRBD2	once	TRBJ2-7	TRBV18	TGTGCCAGCTCGCTTGGTCTAGCGGGAGTGGACGAGCAGTACTTC	CASSLGLAGVDEQYF